The 23 T cell receptor beta chains listed next were all sequenced from one sample in a study of CD8 T cells in ankylosing spondylitis. Whole-study results and caveats: In ankylosing spondylitis blood, a motif of about 8 highly homologous TCR beta variants appeared characteristic.

MiXCR was run by TCRdb on the 5' RACE reads, yielding one entry per CDR3 protein. Of 500,000 to 550,000 distinct CDR3 sequences in the sample, approximately 12% were seen once. These TCRs' antigens remain unknown. Source material: blood, either unsorted or a sorted T cell fraction (not recorded which). The source of these receptors is a male donor with ankylosing spondylitis.

This clonotype was counted at least ten times. The chain employs TRBV10-3 and TRBJ2-1; possibly TRBD2 for D (6 bases). V was cut by 4 bases and J by 7 bases, with 11 bases left in between. The CDR3 loop spans 13 amino acids. Germline-derived CDR1 and CDR2 are ENHRY and SYGVKD. The CDR3 loop reads CAISVREMNEQFF. As DNA, the CDR3 is TGTGCCATCAGTGTCCGGGAGATGAATGAGCAGTTCTTC.

The rearrangement joins TRBV7-6 to TRBJ2-1, with a tentative D call TRBD2 (6 bases). The length of the CDR3 is 14 residues. The germline V gene has CDR1 SGHVS and CDR2 FNYEAQ. Trimming took 5 bases from V and 9 from J, leaving 17 bases between them. The CDR3, as DNA: TGTGCCAGCAGCGTGGGACTGAACACGGGTGAGCAGTTCTTC. Its translation: CASSVGLNTGEQFF.

This clonotype was detected a few times. V gene TRBV5-6 combines with J gene TRBJ2-7; D gene ambiguous. Trimming stripped 4 bases from V and 6 bases from J, with 14 bases between. Germline-derived CDR1 and CDR2 are SGHDT and YYEEEE. The CDR3 runs to 13 residues. CDR3 residues: CASSPLGSPEQYV. CDR3 DNA: TGTGCCAGCAGCCCCCTTGGTAGTCCCGAGCAGTACGTC.

The table lists this clonotype with many counts. The rearrangement links TRBV20-1 to TRBJ2-2; D is ambiguous. Between the trimmed V and J ends, which lost 3 bases and 1 base, there was a span of 9 bases. Germline CDR1 is DFQATT and CDR2 is SNEGSKA (reference sequence). The CDR3 length is 14 residues. The CDR3 nucleotides read TGCAGTGCTAGCCCTGCCCAGAACACCGGGGAGCTGTTTTTT. Translating it yields CSASPAQNTGELFF.

This clonotype has only a few counts. The chain has TRBV7-2 and TRBJ1-1; TRBD1 is a possible D gene (6 bases). Germline V gene lookup returns CDR1 SGHTA and CDR2 FQGNSA. The length of the CDR3 is 15 residues. The V gene lost 5 bases and the J gene lost 5 bases, with 18 bases spanning the gap. In DNA form, the CDR3 reads TGTGCCAGCAGCCAGGCGAGGGCAGGGGTAACTGAAGCTTTCTTT. Translation: CASSQARAGVTEAFF.

This clonotype has a handful of counts. The CDR3 loop is CASSFIGHNSPLHF. CDR3 coding DNA: TGTGCCAGCAGCTTCATAGGGCATAATTCACCCCTCCACTTT. The rearrangement uses TRBV7-2 and TRBJ1-6; D unclear. Trimming stripped 3 bases from V and 5 bases from J, with 8 bases between. CDR3 size: 14 residues. The germline V gene has CDR1 SGHTA and CDR2 FQGNSA.

The chain couples TRBV6-5 to TRBJ1-5; perhaps TRBD1 as D (6 bases). Germline V gives CDR1 MNHEY, CDR2 SVGAGI. The CDR3 extends over 13 amino acids. V was trimmed by 4 bases and J by 5 bases, leaving 9 bases between them. CDR3 loop: CASSWGAHQPQHF. CDR3 in DNA: TGTGCCAGCAGTTGGGGGGCCCATCAGCCCCAGCATTTT.

The chain uses TRBV5-1 and TRBJ2-7, with D perhaps TRBD2 (6 bases). V lost 5 bases and J 1 base, leaving 10 bases between the germline ends. From germline, CDR1 is SGHRS and CDR2 YFSETQ. The CDR3 runs to 13 residues. The CDR3 region has the DNA TGCGCCAGCAGGGATAGCGGATCCTACGAGCAGTACTTC. This codes for CASRDSGSYEQYF.

The rearrangement joins TRBV7-2 to TRBJ2-7; D is unclear. V was pared by 5 bases and J by 3 bases, with 14 bases between. The CDR3 has 14 residues. The germline V gene has CDR1 SGHTA and CDR2 FQGNSA. CDR3 amino acids: CASSLQATLYEQYF. The CDR3 DNA follows: TGTGCCAGCAGCCTTCAGGCTACCCTCTACGAGCAGTACTTC.

The chain links TRBV7-2 to TRBJ2-1; D gene uncertain. V lost 5 bases and J lost 1, with 9 bases in between. From germline, CDR1 is SGHTA and CDR2 FQGNSA. The CDR3 runs to 14 residues. The CDR3 DNA sequence: TGTGCCAGCAGCGCCATCATATCCTACAATGAGCAGTTCTTC. Its protein is CASSAIISYNEQFF. The full variable domain, its missing parts supplied by reference TRBV7-2 and TRBJ2-1, is GAGVSQSPSNKVTEKGKDVELRCDPISGHTALYWYRQSLGQGLEFLIYFQGNSAPDKSGLPSDRFSAERTGGSVSTLTIQRTQQEDSAVYLCASSAIISYNEQFFGPGTRLTVL.

This clonotype was recorded many times. The V gene is TRBV5-1, the J gene TRBJ2-1, with no clear D. The germline V and J ends were trimmed by 4 bases and 7 bases, with 9 bases remaining between them. Germline-derived CDR1 and CDR2 are SGHRS and YFSETQ. The CDR3 is made up of 12 amino acids. CDR3 residues: CASSLQQNEQFF. For the CDR3, the DNA is TGCGCCAGCAGCCTACAGCAAAATGAGCAGTTCTTC.

This clonotype was found a few times. The chain couples TRBV6-5 to TRBJ1-2, with 11 bases matching TRBD1. The CDR3 contains 15 residues. CDR1 is MNHEY, CDR2 SVGAGI, per germline. Losses at the gene ends were 2 bases for V and 5 bases for J; bases not matched to a gene: 4. CDR3 loop: CASSYGGDRGYGYTF. DNA of the CDR3: TGTGCCAGCAGTTACGGAGGGGACAGGGGGTATGGCTACACCTTC.

The chain couples TRBV12-3 or TRBV12-4 to TRBJ2-4; 7 nucleotides agree with TRBD1. The CDR3 extends over 15 amino acids. V lost 4 bases, J lost 7 bases, and 10 bases stayed unmatched. DNA for the CDR3: TGTGCCAGCAGTTGGTTGCCTGGCAGGGGGAACATTCAGTACTTC. Protein product: CASSWLPGRGNIQYF.

V gene TRBV5-1 combines with J gene TRBJ1-1; D not resolved. The CDR3 runs 14 residues. V was cut by 3 bases and J by 5 bases, with 14 bases left in between. Germline-derived CDR1 and CDR2 are SGHRS and YFSETQ. The CDR3 reads CASSYMEGETEAFF. CDR3 nucleotides: TGCGCCAGCAGCTACATGGAGGGAGAGACTGAAGCTTTCTTT.

The V call is TRBV29-1, the J call TRBJ2-5; the match to TRBD1 covers 11 bases. V dropped 3 bases and J dropped 5; count of bases not matched to a gene: 5. Germline V gene lookup returns CDR1 SQVTM and CDR2 ANQGSEA. The CDR3 is 14 residues long. The CDR3 spells CSVDRTGGLETQYF. The DNA for the CDR3 is TGCAGCGTTGACAGGACAGGGGGCCTGGAGACCCAGTACTTC.

The chain carries TRBV10-3 and TRBJ2-1; 12 positions agree with TRBD2. The CDR3 sequence is 17 residues long. The junction had 13 bases not matched to a gene; V was cut back by 4 bases and J by 9 bases. Germline CDR1 and CDR2: ENHRY and SYGVKD. The CDR3 is CAISAGASGRAYPEQFF. Written as DNA, the CDR3 is TGTGCCATCAGTGCTGGGGCTAGCGGGAGGGCCTATCCTGAGCAGTTCTTC.

The chain joins TRBV20-1 to TRBJ2-3; perhaps TRBD1 as D (6 bases). The V gene's germline CDR1 is DFQATT and CDR2 SNEGSKA (reference sequence). The CDR3 is 15 amino acids. The germline V and J ends were trimmed by 5 bases and 5 bases, with 20 bases remaining between them. In nucleotides, the CDR3 is TGCAGTGCTCCTGTTACAGGGCCCCCGGGAGATACGCAGTATTTT. Protein product: CSAPVTGPPGDTQYF.

As for this clonotype: A read error is possible here, since a much larger clone lies one base away. The CDR3 DNA sequence: TGTGCCAGCGGTTTAAGGGCGGTGGGCGATGAGCAGTTCTTC. It encodes CASGLRAVGDEQFF. The genes are TRBV12-3 or TRBV12-4 and TRBJ2-1; the D is unclear. CDR3 length equals 14 residues.

V usage is TRBV5-1 and J usage is TRBJ2-5; 8 nucleotides match TRBD1. Trimming removed 4 bases from V and 0 bases from J; junction bases left unmatched: 5. The CDR3 spans 15 residues. CDR1 SGHRS and CDR2 YFSETQ come from the germline V gene. The CDR3 spells CASSAGGAYQETQYF. The DNA of the CDR3 is TGCGCCAGCAGCGCAGGGGGCGCTTACCAAGAGACCCAGTACTTC. The whole variable domain, remainder taken from reference TRBV5-1 and TRBJ2-5, is KAGVTQTPRYLIKTRGQQVTLSCSPISGHRSVSWYQQTPGQGLQFLFEYFSETQRNKGNFPGRFSGRQFSNSRSEMNVSTLELGDSALYLCASSAGGAYQETQYFGPGTRLLVL.

This clonotype was counted only a few times. This chain links TRBV7-2 with TRBJ2-7; 8 nucleotides agree with TRBD2. Germline lookup yields CDR1 SGHTA and CDR2 FQGNSA. This CDR3 comprises 15 residues. The V segment lost 1 base and the J segment 6 bases; nucleotides outside the gene matches: 8. The CDR3 sequence: CASSLGSGNSGEQYF. CDR3 DNA sequence: TGTGCCAGCAGCTTAGGTAGCGGGAATAGCGGCGAGCAGTACTTC.

The chain is built from TRBV20-1 and TRBJ2-7; perhaps D is TRBD1 or TRBD2 (6 bases each). CDR1 and CDR2 (germline): DFQATT, SNEGSKA (reference sequence). The CDR3 runs to 15 residues. Trimming pared 3 bases from V and 3 bases from J, leaving 18 bases between. This chain's CDR3 is CSASPERGAGYEQYF. In nucleotides, the CDR3 is TGCAGTGCTAGCCCCGAGAGGGGGGCAGGCTACGAGCAGTACTTC.

The chain recombines TRBV6-6 with TRBJ2-5; tentatively, D is TRBD2 (6 bases). The V end was cut by 5 bases, the J end by 5 bases, with 12 bases between. Germline lookup yields CDR1 MNHNY and CDR2 SVGAGI (reference sequence). This CDR3 region has 13 residues. The CDR3 nucleotides read TGTGCCAGCAGTCCTAGCGATTGGGAGACCCAGTACTTC. Its protein is CASSPSDWETQYF.

V is TRBV12-3 or TRBV12-4 and J is TRBJ2-7; 8 bases align to TRBD1. The ends lost 5 bases at V and 4 bases at J; junction bases unmatched: 7. The CDR3 extends over 14 amino acids. Here the CDR3 reads CASSPWTGLYEQYF. CDR3 DNA: TGTGCCAGCAGTCCTTGGACAGGGTTATACGAGCAGTACTTC.